Presented here are 5 T cell receptor beta chains from one specimen sequenced in a study of cytomegalovirus exposure and HLA in healthy donors. PCR primers comprised 60 Vbeta and 13 Jbeta primers. The protocol was immunoSEQ multiplex PCR, while the TCRdb copy is restricted to in-frame clones and leaves out a portion. This table has more than 95,000 clones, approximately 64% appearing once. Material: PBMCs. The receptor source for this set is a man in his sixties in good health and CMV-seronegative.

The table lists this clone with a few counts. The rearrangement links TRBV12-5 to TRBJ2-1, with a possible D match to TRBD1 (6 bases). CDR1 and CDR2 (germline): LGHNT, FRNRAP. This CDR3 has 16 residues. Trimming took 5 bases from V and 0 from J, leaving 14 bases between them. CDR3 in DNA: TGTGCTAGTGGTCATAACAGGGTGAGCTCCTACAATGAGCAGTTCTTC. It yields the protein CASGHNRVSSYNEQFF.

The chain uses TRBV7-9 and TRBJ1-4; 7 nucleotides align to TRBD1. Trimming removed 5 bases from V and 8 bases from J; junction bases left unmatched: 14. The CDR3 consists of 16 residues. Germline V gene lookup returns CDR1 SEHNR and CDR2 FQNEAQ (reference sequence). The CDR3, as DNA: TGTGCCAGCAGCACGCCCCGAACAGGGGTGAACGAAAAACTGTTTTTT. Protein: CASSTPRTGVNEKLFF.

The chain couples TRBV11-3 to TRBJ2-5; no definite D call. Judging by the DNA end, TRBJ2-7 fits better; the J call may be wrong. CDR1 SGHNT and CDR2 YENEEA come from the germline V gene. This CDR3 region has 12 residues. In DNA form, the CDR3 reads TGTGCCAGCAGCTTAATAAGCTACGAGCAGTACTTC. This encodes CASSLISYEQYF.

The rearrangement joins TRBV19 to TRBJ1-2, with 7 bases matching TRBD1. CDR3 size: 15 residues. With 2 bases clipped from V and 2 bases from J, the junction kept 5 bases outside the gene matches. The germline V gene encodes CDR1 LNHDA and CDR2 SQIVND (reference sequence). In DNA, the CDR3 is TGTGCCAGTAGTATATCTCCGGGACAGAACTATGGCTACACCTTC. Its protein is CASSISPGQNYGYTF.

About this clone itself: This specimen includes other DNA sequences encoding the same CDR3. This rearrangement joins TRBV5-1 to TRBJ2-1, with TRBD2 as a possible D gene (7 bases). The germline CDR1 and CDR2 sequences are SGHRS and YFSETQ. V shed 2 bases and J shed 2 bases, with 11 bases lying between them. The CDR3 totals 15 residues. The CDR3 is CASSLGGGPYNEQFF. The CDR3 region has the DNA TGCGCCAGCAGCTTAGGGGGAGGGCCCTACAATGAGCAGTTCTTC.